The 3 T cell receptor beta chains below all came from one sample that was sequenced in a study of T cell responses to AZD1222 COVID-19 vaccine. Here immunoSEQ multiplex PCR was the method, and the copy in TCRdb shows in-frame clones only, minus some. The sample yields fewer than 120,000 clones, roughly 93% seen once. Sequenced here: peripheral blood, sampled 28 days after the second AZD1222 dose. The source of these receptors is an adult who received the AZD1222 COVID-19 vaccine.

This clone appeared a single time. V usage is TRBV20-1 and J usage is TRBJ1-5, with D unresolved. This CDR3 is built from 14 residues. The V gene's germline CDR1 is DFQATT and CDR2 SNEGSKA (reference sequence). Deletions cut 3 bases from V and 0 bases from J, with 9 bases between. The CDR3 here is CSASPVNSNQPQHF. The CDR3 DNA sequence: TGCAGTGCTAGTCCCGTGAATAGCAATCAGCCCCAGCATTTT.

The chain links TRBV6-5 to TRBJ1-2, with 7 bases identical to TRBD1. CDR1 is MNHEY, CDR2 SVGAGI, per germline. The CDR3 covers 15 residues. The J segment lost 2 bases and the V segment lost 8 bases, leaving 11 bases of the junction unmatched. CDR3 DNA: TGTGCCAGCGGGGGCCTAACAGGGGAGAACTATGGCTACACCTTC. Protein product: CASGGLTGENYGYTF.

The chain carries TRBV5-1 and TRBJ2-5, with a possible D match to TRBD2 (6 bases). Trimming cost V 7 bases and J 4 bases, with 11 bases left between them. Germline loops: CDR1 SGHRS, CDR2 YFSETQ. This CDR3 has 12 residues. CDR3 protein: CASAGISETQYF. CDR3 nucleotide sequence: TGCGCCAGCGCGGGGATTTCAGAGACCCAGTACTTC.